The 3 T cell receptor beta chains listed next were all sequenced from one sample in a study of molecular identifiers for immune sequencing clone quantification. TCRdb used MiXCR to reprocess the PCR reads, holding one entry per CDR3 protein. The sample gives about 40,000 distinct CDR3 sequences, roughly 18% of which show up once; about 7.4% is in the top ten. Sequencing used naive CD8+ T cells from blood, with Jurkat cell RNA spiked in. The subset denotes: FACS-sorted CD8+CD4-CCR7+CD45RA+ naive T cells. The receptors were sampled from a human donor in good health. Some libraries in this study had Jurkat cell RNA spiked in.

This clonotype was seen just once. This clone may be a read error of a much larger clone one base away. This sequence joins TRBV7-9 and TRBJ2-1; D is unclear. Germline V gene data show CDR1 as SEHNR and CDR2 as FQNEAQ (reference sequence). The CDR3 spans 9 residues. The CDR3: CTSSSTETF. CDR3 nucleotide sequence: TGTACCAGCAGCTCAACAGAGACCTTC.

Concerning this clonotype: An end of the junction does not agree with germline; a read error may underlie this. V is TRBV7-7 and J is TRBJ2-7; 8 bases agree with TRBD1. Germline loops: CDR1 SSHAT, CDR2 FNYEAQ (reference sequence). The CDR3 consists of 15 residues. This chain's CDR3 is CASSREPGQDSEQYF. CDR3 DNA: TGTGCTAGCAGCCGAGAACCGGGACAGGATAGCGAGCAGTACTTC. The variable domain in full, completed from reference TRBV7-7 and TRBJ2-7, reads GAGVSQSPRYKVTKRGQDVTLRCDPISSHATLYWYQQALGQGPEFLTYFNYEAQPDKSGLPSDRFSAERPEGSISTLTIQRTEQRDSAMYRCASSREPGQDSEQYFGPGTRLTVT.

This clonotype showed up many times. The chain has TRBV28 and TRBJ2-7; D may match TRBD1 or TRBD2 (5 bases each). Trimming removed 4 bases at V and 6 bases at J, with 13 bases between. CDR1 and CDR2 (germline): MDHEN, SYDVKM. The CDR3 has 13 residues. CDR3 protein: CASSSGPPLEQYF. The CDR3, as DNA: TGTGCCAGCAGTTCGGGACCCCCTCTCGAGCAGTACTTC.